Given below is one T cell receptor (beta chain) in context. Antigen specificity is unknown. The germline V gene encodes CDR1 SEHNR and CDR2 FQNEAQ (reference sequence). The length of the CDR3 is 16 residues. This entry comes from a study of CXCR3-negative and CXCR3-positive naive CD8 T cells. Notes on the study in general: Fresh PBMCs were used in most assays, and CXCR3 expression partially decreased after cryopreservation. CXCR3-positive naive cells had more hydrophobic TRB CDR3s than CXCR3-negative naive cells.

Naive CD8+ T cells carried a CD45RO-CCR7+CD27+CD95- phenotype. The libraries of TRB cDNA were prepared using 5' RACE with UMI labels. TCRdb reprocessed the 5' RACE reads; each CDR3 protein has one entry and no DNA is given. The data show 92,000 or so distinct CDR3 sequences, and the top ten clones hold approximately 1.1%. The V and J genes are TRBV7-9 and TRBJ1-3; there is no DNA to check the TCRdb D call of TRBD1. This clonotype was obtained from a human donor in good health. Some clones in this sample may be carry-over from other donors' samples. Input material: naive CXCR3- CD8+ T cells from blood. Subset denoted: CD45RO-CCR7+CD27+CD95- naive CD8+ T cells lacking CXCR3 (TNR3-). The CDR3 region is CASSSRAAADGNTIYF.